This T cell receptor beta chain was documented in a study of blood T cells in healthy people across ages. V was clipped by 4 bases and J by 1 base; unmatched bases: 11. This CDR3 has 18 amino acids. Germline V CDR1 and CDR2: SGHTA, FQGNSA. In its sample, this clonotype was seen a few times. A second PCR, run for about 6 to 12 cycles, used a sample-barcoded 5' primer plus a J-beta primer mix. TCRdb itself ran the 5' RACE reads through MiXCR, one entry per CDR3 protein. The table includes about 1.8 million distinct CDR3 sequences, around half detected once. This receptor was identified in a woman between 35 and 50 years old in good health. The genes are TRBV7-2 and TRBJ2-3; 10 nucleotides align to TRBD2. The specimen sequenced was blood. CDR3 in amino acids: CASSSHPTAGGRTDTQYF. CDR3 DNA: TGTGCCAGCAGCTCCCACCCCACAGCGGGGGGGCGCACAGATACGCAGTATTTT.